The clone carrying this T cell receptor (beta chain) appeared a few times. The data derive from a study of blood T cell repertoires in COVID-19. Authors' data handling: Amplification of reference gene primers was used by the study to estimate nucleated cell counts. The data were produced by immunoSEQ multiplex PCR, yet TCRdb's version contains in-frame clones alone and is incomplete. The DNA gave D and trimming, while V, J and clone size come from that table. This sample carries roughly 300,000 clones, 65% to 85% of them seen once, and the ten largest clones take roughly 1.1%. The ends lost 1 base at V and 5 bases at J; junction bases unmatched: 5. Germline V CDR1 and CDR2: SGHNT, YYREEE (reference sequence). The CDR3 is 16 amino acids.

J is TRBJ2-5 and V is TRBV5-4; 13 positions agree with TRBD2. The TCR originated in a woman between 45 and 60 years old with acute or convalescent COVID-19. Sequencing was performed on peripheral blood. DNA of the CDR3: TGTGCCAGCAGCTTGAGACTAGCGGGGGGCTGGGAGACCCAGTACTTC. Residues: CASSLRLAGGWETQYF.